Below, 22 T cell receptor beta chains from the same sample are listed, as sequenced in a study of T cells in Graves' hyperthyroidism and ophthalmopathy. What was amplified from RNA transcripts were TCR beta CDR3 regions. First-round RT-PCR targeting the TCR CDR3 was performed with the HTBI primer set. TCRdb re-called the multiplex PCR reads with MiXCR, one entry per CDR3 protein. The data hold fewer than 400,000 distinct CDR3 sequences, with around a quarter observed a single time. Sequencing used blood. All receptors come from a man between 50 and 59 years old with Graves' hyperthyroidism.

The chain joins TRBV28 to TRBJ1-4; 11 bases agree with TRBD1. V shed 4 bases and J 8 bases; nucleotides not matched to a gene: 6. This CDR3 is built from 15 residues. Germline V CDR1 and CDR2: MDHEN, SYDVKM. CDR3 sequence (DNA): TGTGCCAGCAGTTCGACGGGACAGGGGGACGAAAAACTGTTTTTT. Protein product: CASSSTGQGDEKLFF.

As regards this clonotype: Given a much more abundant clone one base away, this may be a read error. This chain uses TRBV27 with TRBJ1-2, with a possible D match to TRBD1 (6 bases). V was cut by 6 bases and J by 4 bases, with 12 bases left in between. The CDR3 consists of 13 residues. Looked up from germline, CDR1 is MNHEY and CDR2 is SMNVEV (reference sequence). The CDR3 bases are TGTGCCAGCAGACCCCTGGGGGCCTATGGCTACACCTTC. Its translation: CASRPLGAYGYTF.

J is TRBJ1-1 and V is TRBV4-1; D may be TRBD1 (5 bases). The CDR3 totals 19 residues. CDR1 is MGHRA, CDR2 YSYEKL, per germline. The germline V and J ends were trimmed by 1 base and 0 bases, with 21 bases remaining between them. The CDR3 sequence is CASSQAPGQAAAVNTEAFF. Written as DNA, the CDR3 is TGCGCCAGCAGCCAAGCTCCGGGGCAAGCAGCGGCCGTGAACACTGAAGCTTTCTTT.

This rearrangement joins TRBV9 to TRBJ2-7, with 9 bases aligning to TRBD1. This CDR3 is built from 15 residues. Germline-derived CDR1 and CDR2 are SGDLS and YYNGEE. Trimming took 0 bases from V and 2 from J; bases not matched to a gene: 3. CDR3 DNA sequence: TGTGCCAGCAGCGTAGGGGGACAGGGACCCTACGAGCAGTACTTC. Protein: CASSVGGQGPYEQYF.

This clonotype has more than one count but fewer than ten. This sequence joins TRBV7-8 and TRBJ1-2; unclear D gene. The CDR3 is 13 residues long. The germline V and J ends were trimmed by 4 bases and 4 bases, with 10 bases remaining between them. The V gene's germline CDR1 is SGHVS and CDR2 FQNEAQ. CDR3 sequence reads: CASSYDNTYGYTF. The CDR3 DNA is TGTGCCAGCAGCTATGACAATACCTATGGCTACACCTTC. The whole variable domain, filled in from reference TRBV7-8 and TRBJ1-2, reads GAGVSQSPRYKVAKRGQDVALRCDPISGHVSLFWYQQALGQGPEFLTYFQNEAQLDKSGLPSDRFFAERPEGSVSTLKIQRTQQEDSAVYLCASSYDNTYGYTFGSGTRLTVV.

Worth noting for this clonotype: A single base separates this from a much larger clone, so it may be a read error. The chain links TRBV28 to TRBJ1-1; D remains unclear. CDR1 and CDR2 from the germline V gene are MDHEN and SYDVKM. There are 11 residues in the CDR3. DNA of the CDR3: TGTGCCAGCAGTGAAAACACTGGAGCTTTCTTT. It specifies CASSENTGAFF. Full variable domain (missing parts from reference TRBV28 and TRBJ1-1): DVKVTQSSRYLVKRTGEKVFLECVQDMDHENMFWYRQDPGLGLRLIYFSYDVKMKEKGDIPEGYSVSREKKERFSLILESASTNQTSMYLCASSENTGAFFGQGTRLTVV.

CDR3 sequence: CASETGAMNTEAFF. The CDR3 DNA reads as TGTGCCAGCGAGACAGGGGCTATGAACACTGAAGCTTTCTTT. This chain connects TRBV28 to TRBJ1-1; 8 bases match TRBD1. Germline loops: CDR1 MDHEN, CDR2 SYDVKM. This CDR3 region has 14 residues. The V and J ends lost 8 bases and 0 bases, in that order; junction bases with no gene match: 5.

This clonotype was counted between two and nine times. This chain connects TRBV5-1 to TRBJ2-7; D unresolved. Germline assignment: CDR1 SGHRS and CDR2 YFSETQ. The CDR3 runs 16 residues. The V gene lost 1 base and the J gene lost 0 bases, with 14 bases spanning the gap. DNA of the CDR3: TGCGCCAGCAGCTTGTTGTCCAGAGTGAGCTCCTACGAGCAGTACTTC. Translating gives CASSLLSRVSSYEQYF.

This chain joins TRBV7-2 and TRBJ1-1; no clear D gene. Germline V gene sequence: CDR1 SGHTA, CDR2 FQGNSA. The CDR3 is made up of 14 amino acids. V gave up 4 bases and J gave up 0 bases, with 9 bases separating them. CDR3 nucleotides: TGTGCCAGCAGCTCGAGGACGGTGAACACTGAAGCTTTCTTT. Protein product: CASSSRTVNTEAFF.

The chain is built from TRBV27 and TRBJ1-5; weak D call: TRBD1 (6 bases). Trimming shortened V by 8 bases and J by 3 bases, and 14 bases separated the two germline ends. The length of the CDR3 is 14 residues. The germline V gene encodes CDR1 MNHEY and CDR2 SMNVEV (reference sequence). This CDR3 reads CASRTATANQPQHF. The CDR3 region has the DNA TGTGCCAGCCGGACAGCGACGGCCAATCAGCCCCAGCATTTT.

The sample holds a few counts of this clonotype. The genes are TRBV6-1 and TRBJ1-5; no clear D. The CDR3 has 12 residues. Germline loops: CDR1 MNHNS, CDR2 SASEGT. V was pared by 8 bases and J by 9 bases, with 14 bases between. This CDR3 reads CASQRNASPQHF. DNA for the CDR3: TGTGCCAGCCAGCGTAACGCATCGCCCCAGCATTTT.

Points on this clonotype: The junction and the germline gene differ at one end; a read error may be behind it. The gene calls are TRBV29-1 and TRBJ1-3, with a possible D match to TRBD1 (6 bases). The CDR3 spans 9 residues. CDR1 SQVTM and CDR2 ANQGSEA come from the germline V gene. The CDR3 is CSGGAPGNF. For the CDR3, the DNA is TGCAGCGGGGGGGCCCCCGGAAATTTT.

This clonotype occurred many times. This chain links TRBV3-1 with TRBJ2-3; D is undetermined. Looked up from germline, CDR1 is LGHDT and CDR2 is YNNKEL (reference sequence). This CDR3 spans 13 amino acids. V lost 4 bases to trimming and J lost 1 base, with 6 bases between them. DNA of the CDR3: TGTGCCAGCAGCCCCCAGGGCACAGATACGCAGTATTTT. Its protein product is CASSPQGTDTQYF.

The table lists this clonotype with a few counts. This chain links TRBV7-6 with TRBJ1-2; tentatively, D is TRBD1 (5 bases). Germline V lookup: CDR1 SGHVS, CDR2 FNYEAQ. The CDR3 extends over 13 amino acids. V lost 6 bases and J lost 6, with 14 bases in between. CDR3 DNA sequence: TGTGCCAGCAGTAAGACAGAATTCCATGGCTACACCTTC. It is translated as CASSKTEFHGYTF.

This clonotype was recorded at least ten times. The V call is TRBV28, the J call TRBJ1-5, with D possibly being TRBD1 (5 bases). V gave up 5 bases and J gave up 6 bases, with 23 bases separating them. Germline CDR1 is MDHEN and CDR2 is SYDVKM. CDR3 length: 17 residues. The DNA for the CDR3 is TGTGCCAGCAGTCCCTCCGGAGGGGCGCATACTCGTCAGCCCCAGCATTTT. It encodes CASSPSGGAHTRQPQHF. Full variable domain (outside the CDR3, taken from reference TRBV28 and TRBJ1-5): DVKVTQSSRYLVKRTGEKVFLECVQDMDHENMFWYRQDPGLGLRLIYFSYDVKMKEKGDIPEGYSVSREKKERFSLILESASTNQTSMYLCASSPSGGAHTRQPQHFGDGTRLSIL.

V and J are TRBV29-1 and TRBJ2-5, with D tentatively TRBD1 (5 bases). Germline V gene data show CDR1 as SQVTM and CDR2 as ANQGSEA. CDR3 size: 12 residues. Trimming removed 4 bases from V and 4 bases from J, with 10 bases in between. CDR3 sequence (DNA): TGCAGCGTTGTTAAGGGGCCAGAGACCCAGTACTTC. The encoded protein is CSVVKGPETQYF.

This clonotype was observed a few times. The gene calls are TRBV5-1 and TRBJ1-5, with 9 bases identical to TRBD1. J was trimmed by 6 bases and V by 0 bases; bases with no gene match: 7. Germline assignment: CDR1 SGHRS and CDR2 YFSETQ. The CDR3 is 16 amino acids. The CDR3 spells CASSLVPGQGAQPQHF. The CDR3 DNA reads TGCGCCAGCAGCTTGGTTCCGGGACAGGGCGCTCAGCCCCAGCATTTT.

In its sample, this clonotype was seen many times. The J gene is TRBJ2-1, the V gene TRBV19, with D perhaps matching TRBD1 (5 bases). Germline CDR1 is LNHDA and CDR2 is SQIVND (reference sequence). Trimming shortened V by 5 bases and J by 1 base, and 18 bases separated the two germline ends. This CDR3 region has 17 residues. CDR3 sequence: CASSPLSGASSYNEQFF. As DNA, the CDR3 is TGTGCCAGTAGTCCCCTCTCTGGGGCTTCGTCCTACAATGAGCAGTTCTTC.

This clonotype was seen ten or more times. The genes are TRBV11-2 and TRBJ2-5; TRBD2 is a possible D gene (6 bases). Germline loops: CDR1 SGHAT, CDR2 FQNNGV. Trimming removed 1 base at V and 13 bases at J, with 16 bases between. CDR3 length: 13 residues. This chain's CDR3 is CASSLVRAGGLYF. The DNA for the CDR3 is TGTGCCAGCAGCTTAGTCCGCGCCGGGGGTTTGTACTTC.

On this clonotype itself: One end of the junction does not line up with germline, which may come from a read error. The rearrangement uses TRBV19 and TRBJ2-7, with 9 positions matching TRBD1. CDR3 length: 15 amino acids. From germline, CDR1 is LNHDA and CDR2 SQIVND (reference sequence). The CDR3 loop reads CVSSIEGTGRDEQYF. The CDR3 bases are TGTGTCAGTAGTATAGAAGGGACAGGGAGGGACGAGCAGTACTTC.

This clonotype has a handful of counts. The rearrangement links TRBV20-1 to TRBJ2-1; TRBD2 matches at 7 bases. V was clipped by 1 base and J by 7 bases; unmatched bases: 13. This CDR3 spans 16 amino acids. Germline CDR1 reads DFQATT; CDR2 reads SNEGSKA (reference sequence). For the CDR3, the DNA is TGCAGTGCTAGAGTTGTGGGTCGCGGGAGAGGGAATGAGCAGTTCTTC. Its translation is CSARVVGRGRGNEQFF.

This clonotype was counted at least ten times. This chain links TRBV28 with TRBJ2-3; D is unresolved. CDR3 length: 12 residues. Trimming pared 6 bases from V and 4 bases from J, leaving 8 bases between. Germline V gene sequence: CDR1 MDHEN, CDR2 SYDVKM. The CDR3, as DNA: TGTGCCAGCAGGGGGAACGCAGATACGCAGTATTTT. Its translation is CASRGNADTQYF.